This T cell receptor (beta chain) was identified during a study of response to subunit inactivated influenza vaccine. Germline CDR1 reads SGHTA; CDR2 reads FQGNSA. The junction had 6 bases not matched to a gene; V was cut back by 4 bases and J by 3 bases. The length of the CDR3 is 14 residues. This clonotype was counted only a few times. As yet, its antigen is unknown. In TCRdb, the RT-PCR reads were re-called with MiXCR into one record per CDR3 protein. Of 750,000 to 850,000 distinct CDR3 sequences in the sample, roughly 18% were seen once. Whole-study results and caveats: The study's authors posited that every seasonal influenza vaccination enlists few new T cells.

The rearrangement links TRBV7-2 to TRBJ2-7; TRBD1 matches 7 bases. This sequence was found in a man aged 50 or older who received an inactivated influenza vaccine. The input for sequencing was PBMCs from blood, taken roughly 5 days after vaccination. DNA of the CDR3: TGTGCCAGCAGCTCTTCCGGGACAGACTACGAGCAGTACTTC. Amino acid sequence: CASSSSGTDYEQYF.